This is a list of T cell receptor beta chains from one sample in a study of blood T cell repertoires in COVID-19. The table came from immunoSEQ multiplex PCR; TCRdb's copy has only in-frame clones and leaves some out. The table includes just over 200,000 clones, over 70% detected once. Sequenced sample: peripheral blood. The receptors were sampled from a woman between 65 and 79 years old with acute or convalescent COVID-19. Each CDR3 is given with its conserved first and last residue. The order of the fields is J gene, CDR3 length, V gene, clone size, D gene, CDR3 protein, CDR3 DNA. D genes are given only for firm matches. Clone size, where shown, is once, few, many, or a class for clones that have expanded.

J gene: TRBJ1-1; CDR3 length: 14; V gene: TRBV19; clone size: .; D gene: .; CDR3 protein: CASSRWSVDTEAFF; CDR3 DNA: TGTGCCAGTAGTCGATGGAGCGTCGACACTGAAGCTTTCTTT
J gene: TRBJ2-5; CDR3 length: 14; V gene: TRBV5-6; clone size: .; D gene: .; CDR3 protein: CASSLFSGVETQYF; CDR3 DNA: TGTGCCAGCAGCTTGTTTTCAGGGGTCGAGACCCAGTACTTC
J gene: TRBJ2-7; CDR3 length: 12; V gene: TRBV19; clone size: .; D gene: .; CDR3 protein: CASSTGQYEQYF; CDR3 DNA: TGTGCCAGTAGTACAGGACAATACGAGCAGTACTTC
J gene: TRBJ2-3; CDR3 length: 13; V gene: TRBV18; clone size: .; D gene: .; CDR3 protein: CASSSGLTDTQYF; CDR3 DNA: TGTGCCAGCTCCTCAGGGTTGACAGATACGCAGTATTTT
J gene: TRBJ1-1; CDR3 length: 14; V gene: TRBV25-1; clone size: .; D gene: .; CDR3 protein: CASSRMGGAAEAFF; CDR3 DNA: TGTGCCAGCTCCCGAATGGGGGGGGCGGCTGAAGCTTTCTTT
J gene: TRBJ2-7; CDR3 length: 19; V gene: TRBV27; clone size: .; D gene: TRBD2; CDR3 protein: CASSPGTSGSLTSSYEQYF; CDR3 DNA: TGTGCCAGCAGTCCGGGGACTAGCGGGAGCCTCACCTCCTCCTACGAGCAGTACTTC
J gene: TRBJ1-5; CDR3 length: 15; V gene: TRBV24-1; clone size: .; D gene: .; CDR3 protein: CATSGGDRRDQPQHF; CDR3 DNA: TGTGCCACCAGTGGCGGAGACAGGCGGGATCAGCCCCAGCATTTT
J gene: TRBJ1-2; CDR3 length: 14; V gene: TRBV7-8; clone size: few; D gene: .; CDR3 protein: CASSLDRKTGGYTF; CDR3 DNA: TGTGCCAGCAGCTTAGACCGTAAAACCGGGGGCTACACCTTC
J gene: TRBJ1-5; CDR3 length: 15; V gene: TRBV2; clone size: .; D gene: .; CDR3 protein: CASSLGAGSNQPQHF; CDR3 DNA: TGTGCCAGCAGTTTGGGGGCTGGAAGCAATCAGCCCCAGCATTTT
J gene: TRBJ2-2; CDR3 length: 15; V gene: TRBV5-4; clone size: .; D gene: .; CDR3 protein: CASSLERAGTGELFF; CDR3 DNA: TGTGCCAGCAGCTTGGAGCGAGCGGGCACCGGGGAGCTGTTTTTT
J gene: TRBJ2-7; CDR3 length: 13; V gene: TRBV28; clone size: few; D gene: TRBD1; CDR3 protein: CASSTGGFYEQYF; CDR3 DNA: TGTGCCAGCAGTACAGGGGGTTTTTACGAGCAGTACTTC
J gene: TRBJ2-7; CDR3 length: 15; V gene: TRBV28; clone size: .; D gene: TRBD1; CDR3 protein: CASSDRDRGPYEQYF; CDR3 DNA: TGTGCCAGCAGTGATAGGGACAGGGGGCCCTACGAGCAGTACTTC
J gene: TRBJ2-2; CDR3 length: 15; V gene: TRBV14; clone size: .; D gene: .; CDR3 protein: CASSQTDRNTGELFF; CDR3 DNA: TGTGCCAGCAGCCAAACGGACAGGAACACCGGGGAGCTGTTTTTT
J gene: TRBJ1-5; CDR3 length: 14; V gene: TRBV24-1; clone size: .; D gene: TRBD1; CDR3 protein: CAHPDRGGNQPQHF; CDR3 DNA: TGTGCCCACCCCGACAGGGGGGGCAATCAGCCCCAGCATTTT
J gene: TRBJ1-2; CDR3 length: 14; V gene: TRBV10-3; clone size: .; D gene: TRBD1; CDR3 protein: CAISRGQGSGGYTF; CDR3 DNA: TGTGCCATCAGCCGGGGACAGGGGTCGGGCGGCTACACCTTC
J gene: TRBJ1-1; CDR3 length: 15; V gene: TRBV28; clone size: .; D gene: TRBD1; CDR3 protein: CASSLTGGPNTEAFF; CDR3 DNA: TGTGCCAGCAGTTTAACAGGGGGTCCGAACACTGAAGCTTTCTTT
J gene: TRBJ1-4; CDR3 length: 14; V gene: TRBV10-3; clone size: .; D gene: TRBD1; CDR3 protein: CAISSGTGAEKLFF; CDR3 DNA: TGTGCCATCTCAAGCGGGACAGGTGCTGAAAAACTGTTTTTT
J gene: TRBJ2-7; CDR3 length: 17; V gene: TRBV15; clone size: .; D gene: TRBD2; CDR3 protein: CATSRELGGAGAYEQYF; CDR3 DNA: TGTGCCACCAGCAGAGAGTTGGGGGGAGCGGGAGCCTACGAGCAGTACTTC
J gene: TRBJ2-5; CDR3 length: 12; V gene: TRBV2; clone size: .; D gene: .; CDR3 protein: CASSGTEETQYF; CDR3 DNA: TGTGCCAGCAGTGGGACTGAAGAGACCCAGTACTTC
J gene: TRBJ2-4; CDR3 length: 15; V gene: TRBV9; clone size: .; D gene: .; CDR3 protein: CASSVGGEAKNIQYF; CDR3 DNA: TGTGCCAGCAGCGTAGGGGGGGAAGCCAAAAACATTCAGTACTTC
J gene: TRBJ2-1; CDR3 length: 13; V gene: TRBV19; clone size: .; D gene: .; CDR3 protein: CASSLRTGNEQFF; CDR3 DNA: TGTGCCAGTAGTCTGCGGACTGGCAATGAGCAGTTCTTC
J gene: TRBJ2-2; CDR3 length: 16; V gene: TRBV28; clone size: .; D gene: TRBD2; CDR3 protein: CASRDSGSRRTGELFF; CDR3 DNA: TGTGCCAGCAGGGATAGCGGGAGTCGTAGGACCGGGGAGCTGTTTTTT
J gene: TRBJ1-1; CDR3 length: 15; V gene: TRBV2; clone size: .; D gene: .; CDR3 protein: CASSQRGRVVTEAFF; CDR3 DNA: TGTGCCAGCAGCCAAAGGGGCAGAGTAGTCACTGAAGCTTTCTTT
J gene: TRBJ2-2; CDR3 length: 14; V gene: TRBV24-1; clone size: .; D gene: .; CDR3 protein: CATMPTGNTGELFF; CDR3 DNA: TGTGCCACAATGCCGACAGGCAACACCGGGGAGCTGTTTTTT
J gene: TRBJ1-1; CDR3 length: 16; V gene: TRBV7-8; clone size: .; D gene: TRBD1; CDR3 protein: CASSLTSGTGTSGAFF; CDR3 DNA: TGTGCCAGCAGCTTAACGTCCGGGACAGGAACCTCCGGAGCTTTCTTT
J gene: TRBJ1-5; CDR3 length: 13; V gene: TRBV28; clone size: .; D gene: .; CDR3 protein: CASSRTDNQPQHF; CDR3 DNA: TGTGCCAGCAGTAGGACAGACAATCAGCCCCAGCATTTT
J gene: TRBJ1-2; CDR3 length: 15; V gene: TRBV9; clone size: .; D gene: TRBD1; CDR3 protein: CASSVGGQGNYGYTF; CDR3 DNA: TGTGCCAGCAGCGTAGGGGGACAGGGAAACTATGGCTACACCTTC
J gene: TRBJ1-6; CDR3 length: 15; V gene: TRBV28; clone size: few; D gene: TRBD1; CDR3 protein: CASSLRDRANSPLHF; CDR3 DNA: TGTGCCAGCAGTTTACGGGACAGGGCTAATTCACCCCTCCACTTT
J gene: TRBJ1-6; CDR3 length: 12; V gene: TRBV11-2; clone size: .; D gene: .; CDR3 protein: CASSFDGRSLHF; CDR3 DNA: TGTGCCAGCAGCTTCGATGGGAGATCCCTCCACTTT
J gene: TRBJ2-3; CDR3 length: 15; V gene: TRBV29-1; clone size: few; D gene: TRBD2; CDR3 protein: CSAPGGGVASDTQYF; CDR3 DNA: TGCAGCGCCCCCGGCGGGGGAGTGGCCTCAGATACGCAGTATTTT
J gene: TRBJ1-1; CDR3 length: 14; V gene: TRBV5-6; clone size: .; D gene: .; CDR3 protein: CASSLTGFRPEAFF; CDR3 DNA: TGTGCCAGCAGCTTGACGGGGTTTCGTCCTGAAGCTTTCTTT
J gene: TRBJ2-4; CDR3 length: 14; V gene: TRBV27; clone size: few; D gene: .; CDR3 protein: CASSFTVAKNIQYF; CDR3 DNA: TGTGCCAGCAGTTTCACAGTAGCCAAAAACATTCAGTACTTC
J gene: TRBJ1-5; CDR3 length: 14; V gene: TRBV5-1; clone size: .; D gene: TRBD1; CDR3 protein: CASSLAGGYQPQHF; CDR3 DNA: TGCGCCAGCAGCTTAGCAGGGGGGTATCAGCCCCAGCATTTT
J gene: TRBJ1-4; CDR3 length: 13; V gene: TRBV27; clone size: .; D gene: .; CDR3 protein: CASSFWLNEKLFF; CDR3 DNA: TGTGCCAGCAGTTTCTGGCTTAATGAAAAACTGTTTTTT
J gene: TRBJ2-1; CDR3 length: 15; V gene: TRBV18; clone size: .; D gene: TRBD2; CDR3 protein: CASSAGELSLGEQFF; CDR3 DNA: TGTGCCAGCTCAGCGGGGGAGTTGTCTCTCGGTGAGCAGTTCTTC
J gene: TRBJ2-7; CDR3 length: 17; V gene: TRBV3-1/TRBV3-2; clone size: few; D gene: TRBD1; CDR3 protein: CASSQEGGGTGIYEQYF; CDR3 DNA: TGTGCCAGCAGCCAAGAAGGGGGAGGGACAGGGATCTACGAGCAGTACTTC
J gene: TRBJ2-1; CDR3 length: 14; V gene: TRBV5-5; clone size: once; D gene: .; CDR3 protein: CASSFRDTYNEQFF; CDR3 DNA: TGTGCCAGCAGCTTCCGGGACACTTACAATGAGCAGTTCTTC
J gene: TRBJ2-2; CDR3 length: 14; V gene: TRBV6-6; clone size: .; D gene: .; CDR3 protein: CASTPTLNTGELFF; CDR3 DNA: TGTGCCAGCACCCCGACTCTAAACACCGGGGAGCTGTTTTTT
J gene: TRBJ2-3; CDR3 length: 15; V gene: TRBV28; clone size: .; D gene: TRBD1; CDR3 protein: CASSGDRGSTDTQYF; CDR3 DNA: TGTGCCAGCAGTGGGGACAGGGGAAGCACAGATACGCAGTATTTT
J gene: TRBJ2-7; CDR3 length: 19; V gene: TRBV9; clone size: once; D gene: TRBD2; CDR3 protein: CASSVGTSGRRLSSYEQYF; CDR3 DNA: TGTGCCAGCAGCGTTGGGACTAGCGGGAGGAGGCTTAGCTCCTACGAGCAGTACTTC
J gene: TRBJ1-1; CDR3 length: 13; V gene: TRBV7-2; clone size: .; D gene: .; CDR3 protein: CASSLVLSTEAFF; CDR3 DNA: TGTGCCAGCAGCTTAGTTTTGAGTACCGAAGCTTTCTTT
J gene: TRBJ1-2; CDR3 length: 15; V gene: TRBV3-1/TRBV3-2; clone size: .; D gene: TRBD1; CDR3 protein: CASSQDTGGGYGYTF; CDR3 DNA: TGTGCCAGCAGCCAAGATACAGGGGGTGGCTATGGCTACACCTTC
J gene: TRBJ2-3; CDR3 length: 15; V gene: TRBV3-1/TRBV3-2; clone size: .; D gene: .; CDR3 protein: CASSQDRAAGDTQYF; CDR3 DNA: TGTGCCAGCAGCCAAGATAGGGCCGCGGGCGATACGCAGTATTTT
J gene: TRBJ2-1; CDR3 length: 15; V gene: TRBV5-1; clone size: .; D gene: TRBD1; CDR3 protein: CASSFTGVRDNEQFF; CDR3 DNA: TGCGCCAGCAGCTTTACAGGGGTGCGGGACAATGAGCAGTTCTTC
J gene: TRBJ2-1; CDR3 length: 17; V gene: TRBV4-2; clone size: .; D gene: TRBD2; CDR3 protein: CASSQGVAGGVRNEQFF; CDR3 DNA: TGTGCCAGCAGCCAAGGGGTAGCGGGAGGGGTGCGCAATGAGCAGTTCTTC
J gene: TRBJ2-3; CDR3 length: 20; V gene: TRBV7-8; clone size: once; D gene: TRBD2; CDR3 protein: CASSLGRIAGRRPSTDTQYF; CDR3 DNA: TGTGCCAGCAGCTTAGGGAGGATAGCGGGCCGTCGGCCTAGCACAGATACGCAGTATTTT
J gene: TRBJ2-2; CDR3 length: 15; V gene: TRBV27; clone size: .; D gene: .; CDR3 protein: CASRIGGLNTGELFF; CDR3 DNA: TGTGCCAGTCGTATAGGGGGTTTGAACACCGGGGAGCTGTTTTTT
J gene: TRBJ2-5; CDR3 length: 13; V gene: TRBV5-1; clone size: .; D gene: .; CDR3 protein: CASSKGLRETQYF; CDR3 DNA: TGCGCCAGCAGCAAGGGGCTCCGGGAGACCCAGTACTTC
J gene: TRBJ1-5; CDR3 length: 13; V gene: TRBV5-1; clone size: .; D gene: .; CDR3 protein: CASSAISNQPQHF; CDR3 DNA: TGCGCCAGCAGCGCGATTAGCAATCAGCCCCAGCATTTT
J gene: TRBJ2-2; CDR3 length: 15; V gene: TRBV3-1/TRBV3-2; clone size: .; D gene: TRBD2; CDR3 protein: CASSLGLAGTGELFF; CDR3 DNA: TGTGCCAGCAGCCTCGGACTAGCGGGCACCGGGGAGCTGTTTTTT
J gene: TRBJ2-1; CDR3 length: 15; V gene: TRBV29-1; clone size: once; D gene: .; CDR3 protein: CSVVVGEGGYNEQFF; CDR3 DNA: TGCAGCGTTGTGGTGGGGGAAGGGGGCTACAATGAGCAGTTCTTC
J gene: TRBJ1-5; CDR3 length: 14; V gene: TRBV19; clone size: .; D gene: TRBD1; CDR3 protein: CASSSRDRNQPQHF; CDR3 DNA: TGTGCCAGTAGTAGCCGGGACAGAAATCAGCCCCAGCATTTT
J gene: TRBJ2-3; CDR3 length: 15; V gene: TRBV3-1/TRBV3-2; clone size: .; D gene: .; CDR3 protein: CASSQVTGFTDTQYF; CDR3 DNA: TGTGCCAGCAGCCAAGTAACAGGGTTCACAGATACGCAGTATTTT
J gene: TRBJ2-2; CDR3 length: 14; V gene: TRBV5-1; clone size: once; D gene: .; CDR3 protein: CASSRLENTGELFF; CDR3 DNA: TGCGCCAGCAGCAGACTCGAAAACACCGGGGAGCTGTTTTTT
J gene: TRBJ1-3; CDR3 length: 16; V gene: TRBV2; clone size: .; D gene: .; CDR3 protein: CASSDGRLRSGNTIYF; CDR3 DNA: TGTGCCAGCAGTGACGGTCGTCTGCGCTCTGGAAACACCATATATTTT